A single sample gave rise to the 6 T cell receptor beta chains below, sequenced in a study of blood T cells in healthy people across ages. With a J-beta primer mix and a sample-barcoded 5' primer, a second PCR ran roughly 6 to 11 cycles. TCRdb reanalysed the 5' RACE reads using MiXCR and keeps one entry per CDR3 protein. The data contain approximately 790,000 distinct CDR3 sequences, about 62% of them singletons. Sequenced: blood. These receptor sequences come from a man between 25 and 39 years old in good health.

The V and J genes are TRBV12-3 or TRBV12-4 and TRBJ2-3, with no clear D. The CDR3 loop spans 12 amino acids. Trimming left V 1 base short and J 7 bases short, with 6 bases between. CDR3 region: CASSLGTYTQYF. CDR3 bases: TGTGCCAGCAGTTTAGGGACGTATACGCAGTATTTT.

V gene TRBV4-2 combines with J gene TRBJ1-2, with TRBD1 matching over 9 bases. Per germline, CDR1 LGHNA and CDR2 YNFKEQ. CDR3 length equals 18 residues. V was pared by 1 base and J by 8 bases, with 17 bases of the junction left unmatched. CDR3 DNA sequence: TGTGCCAGCAGCCAAGGGGGAGGGACAGGGACTTCCCTCGGCGGCTACACCTTC. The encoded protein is CASSQGGGTGTSLGGYTF.

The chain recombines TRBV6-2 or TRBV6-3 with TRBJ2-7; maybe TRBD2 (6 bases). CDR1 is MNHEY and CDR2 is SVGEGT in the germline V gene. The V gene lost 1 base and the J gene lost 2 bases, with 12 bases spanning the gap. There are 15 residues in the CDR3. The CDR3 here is CASSYLASETYEQYF. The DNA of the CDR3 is TGTGCCAGCAGTTACTTGGCTAGCGAGACCTACGAGCAGTACTTC.

CDR3 sequence: CASSPSDYTRTSGDTDTQYF. DNA of the CDR3: TGTGCCAGCAGTCCGTCAGACTATACTAGGACTAGCGGGGACACAGATACGCAGTATTTT. This sequence joins TRBV28 and TRBJ2-3, with 12 bases lining up with TRBD2. There are 20 residues in the CDR3. Germline V CDR1 and CDR2: MDHEN, SYDVKM. Trimming took 5 bases from V and 2 from J; bases not matched to a gene: 17.

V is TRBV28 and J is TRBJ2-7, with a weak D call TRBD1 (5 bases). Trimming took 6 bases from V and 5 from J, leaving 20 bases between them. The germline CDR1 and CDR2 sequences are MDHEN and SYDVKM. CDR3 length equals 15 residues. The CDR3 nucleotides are TGTGCCAGCAGCCACTTCTATCAGGGTAAGAACGAGCAGTACTTC. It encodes CASSHFYQGKNEQYF.

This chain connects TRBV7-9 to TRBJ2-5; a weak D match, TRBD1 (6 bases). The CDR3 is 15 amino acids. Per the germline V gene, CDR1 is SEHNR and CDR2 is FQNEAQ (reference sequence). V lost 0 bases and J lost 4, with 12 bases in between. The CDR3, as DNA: TGTGCCAGCAGCTTAGCAGCAGGGGCGCGAGAGACCCAGTACTTC. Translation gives CASSLAAGARETQYF.